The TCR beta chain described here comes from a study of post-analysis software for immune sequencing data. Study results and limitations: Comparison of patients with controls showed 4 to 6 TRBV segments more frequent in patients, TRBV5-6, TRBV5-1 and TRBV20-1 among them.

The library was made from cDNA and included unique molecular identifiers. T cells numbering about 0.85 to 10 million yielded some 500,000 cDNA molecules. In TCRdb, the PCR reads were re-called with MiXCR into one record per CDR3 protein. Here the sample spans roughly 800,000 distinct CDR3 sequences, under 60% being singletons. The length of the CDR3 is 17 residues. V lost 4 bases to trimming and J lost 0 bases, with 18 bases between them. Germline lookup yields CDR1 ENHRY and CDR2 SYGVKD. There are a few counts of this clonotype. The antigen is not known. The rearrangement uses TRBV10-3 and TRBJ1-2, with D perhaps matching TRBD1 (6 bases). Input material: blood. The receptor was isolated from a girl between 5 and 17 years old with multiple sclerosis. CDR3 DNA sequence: TGTGCCATCAGTGGGGCGTGGCAGGGGTCAGCTAACTATGGCTACACCTTC. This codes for CAISGAWQGSANYGYTF.